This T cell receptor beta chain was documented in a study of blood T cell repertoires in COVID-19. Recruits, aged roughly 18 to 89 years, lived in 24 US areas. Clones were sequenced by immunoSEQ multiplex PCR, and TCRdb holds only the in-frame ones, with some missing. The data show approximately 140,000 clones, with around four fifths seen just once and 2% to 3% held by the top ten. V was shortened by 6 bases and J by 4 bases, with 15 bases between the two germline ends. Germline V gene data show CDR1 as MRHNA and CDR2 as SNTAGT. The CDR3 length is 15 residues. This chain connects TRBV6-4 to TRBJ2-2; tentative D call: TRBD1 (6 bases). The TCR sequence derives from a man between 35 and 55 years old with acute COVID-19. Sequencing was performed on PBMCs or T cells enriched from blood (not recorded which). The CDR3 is CASSRDNPGTGELFF. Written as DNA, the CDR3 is TGTGCCAGCAGCCGGGACAACCCGGGCACCGGGGAGCTGTTTTTT.